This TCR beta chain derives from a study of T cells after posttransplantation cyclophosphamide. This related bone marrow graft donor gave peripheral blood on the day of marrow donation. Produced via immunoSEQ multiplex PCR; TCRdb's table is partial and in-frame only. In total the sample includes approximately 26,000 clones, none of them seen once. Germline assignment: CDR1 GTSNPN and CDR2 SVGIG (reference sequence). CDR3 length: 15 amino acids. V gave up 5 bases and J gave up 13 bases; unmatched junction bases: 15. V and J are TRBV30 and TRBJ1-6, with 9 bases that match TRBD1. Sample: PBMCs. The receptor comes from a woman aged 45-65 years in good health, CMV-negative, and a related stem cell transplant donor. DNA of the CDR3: TGTGCCTGGGAAAGGTCCGGGACAGGGTTTACCCCCCTCCACTTT. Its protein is CAWERSGTGFTPLHF. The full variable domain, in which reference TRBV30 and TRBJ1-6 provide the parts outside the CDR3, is SQTIHQWPATLVQPVGSPLSLECTVEGTSNPNLYWYRQAAGRGLQLLFYSVGIGQISSEVPQNLSASRPQDRQFILSSKKLLLSDSGFYLCAWERSGTGFTPLHFGNGTRLTVT.